These T cell receptor beta chains were read from a single sample in a study of control samples from healthy donors and cancer patients. Clones were sequenced by immunoSEQ multiplex PCR, and TCRdb holds only the in-frame ones, with some missing. The sample contains about 170,000 clones, 75% to 95% of which appear only once. The sequencing sample was made of blood. The receptor source for this set is a woman in her twenties or thirties in good health. Each CDR3 is given with its conserved first and last residue. A D gene is named only where the DNA matches it firmly. Not every row has a clone size; where given, it reads once, few, many or a size class.

TRBJ2-5,TRBV5-4,.,.,TGTGCCAGCAGCTTGGGGCAGAACCAAGAGACCCAGTACTTC,CASSLGQNQETQYF
TRBJ1-1,TRBV10-3,.,.,TGTGCCATCAGTGATAGAGGGGCTGTTGGGAACACTGAAGCTTTCTTT,CAISDRGAVGNTEAFF
TRBJ2-7,TRBV19,TRBD2,.,TGTGCCAGTAGTAGCTCCGGGACTAGGATATACGAGCAGTACTTC,CASSSSGTRIYEQYF
TRBJ2-3,TRBV19,.,.,TGTGCCAGTAGTATCCAGGGACGCACAGATACGCAGTATTTT,CASSIQGRTDTQYF
TRBJ1-3,TRBV7-9,.,.,TGTGCCAGCAGCTTAGTACTGAGCTCTGGAAACACCATATATTTT,CASSLVLSSGNTIYF
TRBJ2-3,TRBV25-1,.,.,TGTGCCAGCAGTGAATTGGGGGCTAGCACAGATACGCAGTATTTT,CASSELGASTDTQYF
TRBJ1-1,TRBV5-6,.,.,TGTGCCAGCAGCCGGAGGGGGGGAGTCACTGAAGCTTTCTTT,CASSRRGGVTEAFF
TRBJ2-7,TRBV6-5,TRBD2,.,TGTGCCAGCAGCGAGGGACTAGCGAACTACGAGCAGTACTTC,CASSEGLANYEQYF
TRBJ2-7,TRBV6-2/TRBV6-3,.,.,TGTGCCAGCAGTTACTCGCGGGACCCCTCCTACGAGCAGTACTTC,CASSYSRDPSYEQYF
TRBJ1-5,TRBV28,.,.,TGTGCCAGCATGTGGGGGAATCAGCCCCAGCATTTT,CASMWGNQPQHF
TRBJ2-2,TRBV19,TRBD2,.,TGTGCCAGTAGTATCAGGACTAGCGGGCCGTTAGGCGGGGAGCTGTTTTTT,CASSIRTSGPLGGELFF
TRBJ2-1,TRBV10-3,.,.,TGTGCCATCAGTGTCGACAGTAATGAGCAGTTCTTC,CAISVDSNEQFF
TRBJ1-5,TRBV28,.,.,TGTGCCATCCAGGGGTTGGGTCAGCCCCAGCATTTT,CAIQGLGQPQHF
TRBJ2-5,TRBV14,TRBD2,.,TGTGCCAGCAGCCAAACTAGCGGGAGGGAGACCCAGTACTTC,CASSQTSGRETQYF
TRBJ1-5,TRBV4-1,.,.,TGCGCCAGCAGCCAATTGGTGGGGGCGGGTCAGCCCCAGCATTTT,CASSQLVGAGQPQHF
TRBJ1-2,TRBV6-6,.,.,TGTGCCAGCAGTTACGGCACCTATGGCTACACCTTC,CASSYGTYGYTF
TRBJ1-1,TRBV4-3,.,.,TGCGCCAGCAGCCAAGGGGACGGCACTGAAGCTTTCTTT,CASSQGDGTEAFF
TRBJ1-4,TRBV18,.,few,TGTGCCAGCTCACCACAGGGGAATGAAAAACTGTTTTTT,CASSPQGNEKLFF
TRBJ1-5,TRBV28,.,.,TGTGCCAGCAGTTCGGGGGGGAATCAGCCCCAGCATTTT,CASSSGGNQPQHF
TRBJ1-5,TRBV6-1,.,.,TGTGCCAGCAGTGAAGGGATAGGCTTCAATCAGCCCCAGCATTTT,CASSEGIGFNQPQHF
TRBJ1-5,TRBV28,.,.,TGTGCCAGCAGTTTCCCCGACAGGTATCAGCCCCAGCATTTT,CASSFPDRYQPQHF
TRBJ2-2,TRBV28,TRBD1,.,TGTGCCAGCAGTTCCGGGACAGCGATGAACACCGGGGAGCTGTTTTTT,CASSSGTAMNTGELFF
TRBJ2-3,TRBV9,TRBD1,once,TGTGCCAGCAGCGTAACGGGACAGGGGGGGGCAGATACGCAGTATTTT,CASSVTGQGGADTQYF
TRBJ1-2,TRBV3-1/TRBV3-2,.,.,TGTGCCAGCAGCCAAGAGGTCAGGCGCTATGGCTACACCTTC,CASSQEVRRYGYTF
TRBJ2-7,TRBV6-5,TRBD1,.,TGTGCCAGCAGTCCCAGGGGGCCCTACGAGCAGTACTTC,CASSPRGPYEQYF
TRBJ2-5,TRBV6-2/TRBV6-3,.,.,TGTGCCAGCAGTTACTCGATTCGGCTGGGGGAAGAGACCCAGTACTTC,CASSYSIRLGEETQYF